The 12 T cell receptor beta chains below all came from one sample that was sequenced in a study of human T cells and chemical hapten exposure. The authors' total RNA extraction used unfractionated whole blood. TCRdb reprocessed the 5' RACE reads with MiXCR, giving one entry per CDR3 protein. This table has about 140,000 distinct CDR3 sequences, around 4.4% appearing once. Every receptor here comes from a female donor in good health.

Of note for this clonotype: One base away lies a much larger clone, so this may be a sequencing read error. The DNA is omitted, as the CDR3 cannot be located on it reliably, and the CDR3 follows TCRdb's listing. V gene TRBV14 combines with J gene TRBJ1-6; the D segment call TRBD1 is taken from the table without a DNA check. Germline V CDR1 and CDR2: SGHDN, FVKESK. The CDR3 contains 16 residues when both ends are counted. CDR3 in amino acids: CASSLAFGQGNSPLNF.

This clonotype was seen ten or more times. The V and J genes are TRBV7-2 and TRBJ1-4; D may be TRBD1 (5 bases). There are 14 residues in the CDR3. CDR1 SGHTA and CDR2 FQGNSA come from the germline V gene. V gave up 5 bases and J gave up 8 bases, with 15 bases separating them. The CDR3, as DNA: TGTGCCAGCAGCCGAATAGGGGAAGGGGAAAAACTGTTTTTT. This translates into CASSRIGEGEKLFF.

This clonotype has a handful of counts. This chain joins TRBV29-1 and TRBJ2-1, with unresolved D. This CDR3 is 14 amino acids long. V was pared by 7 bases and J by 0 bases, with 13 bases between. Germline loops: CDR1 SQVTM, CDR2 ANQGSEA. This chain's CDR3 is CSAKLTFSYNEQFF. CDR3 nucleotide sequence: TGCAGCGCCAAACTAACCTTCTCCTACAATGAGCAGTTCTTC.

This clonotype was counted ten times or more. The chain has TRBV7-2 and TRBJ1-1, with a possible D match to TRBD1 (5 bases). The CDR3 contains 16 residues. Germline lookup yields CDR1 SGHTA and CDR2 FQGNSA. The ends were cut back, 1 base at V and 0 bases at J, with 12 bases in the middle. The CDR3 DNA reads TGTGCCAGCAGCTTAGGGCCAGGGCCCCTGAACACTGAAGCTTTCTTT. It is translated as CASSLGPGPLNTEAFF.

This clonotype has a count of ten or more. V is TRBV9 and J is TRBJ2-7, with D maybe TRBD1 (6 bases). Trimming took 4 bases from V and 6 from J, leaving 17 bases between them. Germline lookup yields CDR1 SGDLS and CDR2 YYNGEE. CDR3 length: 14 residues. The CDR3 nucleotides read TGTGCCAGCAGCCCACAGGGACCACGATCCGAGCAGTACTTC. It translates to CASSPQGPRSEQYF. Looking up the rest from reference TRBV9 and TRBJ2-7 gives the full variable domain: DSGVTQTPKHLITATGQRVTLRCSPRSGDLSVYWYQQSLDQGLQFLIQYYNGEERAKGNILERFSAQQFPDLHSELNLSSLELGDSALYFCASSPQGPRSEQYFGPGTRLTVT.

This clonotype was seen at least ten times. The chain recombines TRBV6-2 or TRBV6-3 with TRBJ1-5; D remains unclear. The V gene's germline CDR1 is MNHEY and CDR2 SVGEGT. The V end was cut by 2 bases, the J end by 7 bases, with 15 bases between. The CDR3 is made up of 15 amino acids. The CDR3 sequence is CASSYPGGSLQPQHF. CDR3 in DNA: TGTGCCAGCAGTTACCCCGGCGGGTCCTTACAGCCCCAGCATTTT.

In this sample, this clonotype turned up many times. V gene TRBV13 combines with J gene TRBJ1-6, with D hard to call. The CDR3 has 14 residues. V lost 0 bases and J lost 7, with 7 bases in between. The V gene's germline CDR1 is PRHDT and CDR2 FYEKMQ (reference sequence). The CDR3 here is CASSLGQRNSPLHF. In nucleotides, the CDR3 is TGTGCCAGCAGCTTAGGACAGAGGAATTCACCCCTCCACTTT.

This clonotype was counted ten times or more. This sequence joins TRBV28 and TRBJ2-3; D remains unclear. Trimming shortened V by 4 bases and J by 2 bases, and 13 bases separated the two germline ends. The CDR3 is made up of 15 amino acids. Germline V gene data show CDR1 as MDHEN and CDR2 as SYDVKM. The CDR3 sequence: CASSSPDLYTDTQYF. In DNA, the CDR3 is TGTGCCAGCAGTTCGCCCGACCTTTACACAGATACGCAGTATTTT.

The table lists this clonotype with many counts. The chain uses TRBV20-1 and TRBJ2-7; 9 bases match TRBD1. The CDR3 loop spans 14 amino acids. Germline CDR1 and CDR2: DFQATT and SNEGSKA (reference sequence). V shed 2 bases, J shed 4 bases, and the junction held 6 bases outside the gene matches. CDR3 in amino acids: CSARYPGQGYEQYF. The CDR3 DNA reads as TGCAGTGCTAGATACCCGGGACAGGGATACGAGCAGTACTTC.

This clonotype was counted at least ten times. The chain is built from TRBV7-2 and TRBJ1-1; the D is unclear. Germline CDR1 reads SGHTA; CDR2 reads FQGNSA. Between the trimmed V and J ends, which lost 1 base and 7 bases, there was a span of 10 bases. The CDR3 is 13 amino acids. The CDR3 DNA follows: TGTGCCAGCAGCTTAGAATTTGCTGGTGAAGCTTTCTTT. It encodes CASSLEFAGEAFF.

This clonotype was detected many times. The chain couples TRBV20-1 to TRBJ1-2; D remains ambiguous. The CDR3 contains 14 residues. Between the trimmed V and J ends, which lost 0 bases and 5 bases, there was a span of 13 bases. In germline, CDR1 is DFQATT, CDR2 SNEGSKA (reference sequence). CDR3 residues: CSARDGSRRYGYTF. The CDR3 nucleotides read TGCAGTGCTAGAGATGGTTCGAGACGGTATGGCTACACCTTC.

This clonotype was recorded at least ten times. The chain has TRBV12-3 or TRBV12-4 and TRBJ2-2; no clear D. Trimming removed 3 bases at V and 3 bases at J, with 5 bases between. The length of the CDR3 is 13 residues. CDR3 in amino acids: CASSFEYTGELFF. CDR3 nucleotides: TGTGCCAGCAGTTTCGAATACACCGGGGAGCTGTTTTTT.